A single sample gave rise to the 19 T cell receptor beta chains below, sequenced in a study of Ad26.COV2.S vaccination and SARS-CoV-2 variants. Treatment defined: roughly 20 received Ad26.COV2.S at low or high dose, single or two shots; roughly 5 received placebo; per-sample allocation not given. Material that was analyzed had been drawn on day 63 after the first vaccine or placebo injection. The table came from immunoSEQ multiplex PCR; TCRdb's copy has only in-frame clones and leaves some out. The sample yields some 520,000 clones, around 88% seen once. The starting material was peripheral blood, obtained in a trial of Ad26.COV2.S vaccine versus placebo. The receptors come from a person between 18 and 65 years old who received the Ad26.COV2.S COVID-19 vaccine or a placebo.

The CDR3 DNA follows: TGTGCCAGCAGCCCGTACCCCGGGTCCGGGAACACTGAAGCTTTCTTT. Its protein product is CASSPYPGSGNTEAFF. The V call is TRBV7-9, the J call TRBJ1-1; D remains ambiguous. Deletions cut 5 bases from V and 1 base from J, with 17 bases between. Germline V CDR1 and CDR2: SEHNR, FQNEAQ (reference sequence). This CDR3 is 16 amino acids long.

The chain is built from TRBV6-6 and TRBJ1-5; tentatively, D is TRBD1 (6 bases). V was trimmed by 5 bases and J by 0 bases, leaving 17 bases between them. This CDR3 has 17 residues. Germline V gene sequence: CDR1 MNHNY, CDR2 SVGAGI (reference sequence). The DNA for the CDR3 is TGTGCCAGCAGTCCCCGAGGGGGTCGGGTTAGCAATCAGCCCCAGCATTTT. As protein: CASSPRGGRVSNQPQHF.

V gene TRBV3-1 (or the pseudogene TRBV3-2) combines with J gene TRBJ2-1, with TRBD2 matching over 7 bases. This CDR3 comprises 13 residues. Germline CDR1 is LGHDT and CDR2 is YNNKEL (reference sequence). V was pared by 6 bases and J by 7 bases, with 6 bases of the junction left unmatched. The CDR3 spells CASSELAANEQFF. As DNA, the CDR3 is TGTGCCAGCAGTGAGCTAGCGGCTAATGAGCAGTTCTTC.

This clone was counted a few times. This rearrangement joins TRBV7-9 to TRBJ2-7, with D perhaps TRBD1 (6 bases). The CDR3 is 17 amino acids. The germline V and J ends were trimmed by 5 bases and 4 bases, with 24 bases remaining between them. CDR1 is SEHNR, CDR2 FQNEAQ, per germline (reference sequence). The CDR3 region is CASSPTFLQTGQYEQYF. CDR3 coding DNA: TGTGCCAGCAGCCCGACCTTCCTCCAGACAGGCCAGTACGAGCAGTACTTC. Full variable domain (missing parts from reference TRBV7-9 and TRBJ2-7): DTGVSQNPRHKITKRGQNVTFRCDPISEHNRLYWYRQTLGQGPEFLTYFQNEAQLEKSRLLSDRFSAERPKGSFSTLEIQRTEQGDSAMYLCASSPTFLQTGQYEQYFGPGTRLTVT.

V usage is TRBV19 and J usage is TRBJ1-1; TRBD1 might be the D (6 bases). Trimming left V 7 bases short and J 0 bases short, with 18 bases between. There are 16 residues in the CDR3. Germline CDR1 is LNHDA and CDR2 is SQIVND (reference sequence). CDR3 sequence reads: CASTGQRLGMNTEAFF. The CDR3 nucleotides read TGTGCCAGTACAGGACAGAGGCTTGGCATGAACACTGAAGCTTTCTTT.

The rearrangement joins TRBV19 to TRBJ2-2, with TRBD2 identical over 10 bases. This CDR3 has 15 amino acids. Losses at the gene ends were 2 bases for V and 7 bases for J; bases not matched to a gene: 4. The V gene's germline CDR1 is LNHDA and CDR2 SQIVND (reference sequence). DNA of the CDR3: TGTGCCAGTAGTATACTAGCGGGAGAGTACGGGGAGCTGTTTTTT. This codes for CASSILAGEYGELFF.

Remarks on this clone: The germline gene is not matched at one end of the junction; a read error may be the cause. Other DNA variants within this sample encode the same CDR3. The V gene is TRBV28, the J gene TRBJ2-7; TRBD2 agrees at 7 bases. This CDR3 has 15 residues. The germline CDR1 and CDR2 sequences are MDHEN and SYDVKM. CDR3 protein: CASSSYGTTTYEQYF. Here the CDR3 DNA reads TGCGCCAGCAGTTCCTACGGGACTACTACCTACGAGCAGTACTTC.

The chain has TRBV5-1 and TRBJ2-7, with 9 bases lining up with TRBD2. The length of the CDR3 is 15 residues. V was clipped by 4 bases and J by 2 bases; unmatched bases: 7. Looked up from germline, CDR1 is SGHRS and CDR2 is YFSETQ. Written as DNA, the CDR3 is TGCGCCAGCAGCGAGAGCGGGAGGCCACCCTACGAGCAGTACTTC. It is translated as CASSESGRPPYEQYF.

CDR3 protein: CASSLAGQGMNEQFF. In DNA, the CDR3 is TGTGCCAGCAGCCTCGCGGGACAGGGGATGAATGAGCAGTTCTTC. The chain has TRBV28 and TRBJ2-1; TRBD1 matches 10 bases. Unmatched junction bases numbered 9, after V lost 6 bases and J lost 7 bases. This CDR3 contains 15 residues. Germline lookup yields CDR1 MDHEN and CDR2 SYDVKM.

This clone was seen only once. This rearrangement joins TRBV10-3 to TRBJ2-3, with D possibly being TRBD1 (5 bases). CDR3 length equals 14 residues. V lost 7 bases and J 0 bases, leaving 11 bases between the germline ends. Germline V lookup: CDR1 ENHRY, CDR2 SYGVKD. The CDR3 spells CAIKGAFSTDTQYF. CDR3 DNA: TGTGCCATCAAAGGGGCCTTTAGCACAGATACGCAGTATTTT.

The chain uses TRBV4-3 and TRBJ1-1, with D hard to call. The V end was cut by 1 base, the J end by 3 bases, with 12 bases between. The CDR3 contains 15 residues. Germline lookup yields CDR1 LGHNA and CDR2 YSLEER. CDR3 nucleotides: TGCGCCAGCAGCCAAGGAGTTGCTGGGTACACTGAAGCTTTCTTT. Translation: CASSQGVAGYTEAFF.

This clone showed up just once. CDR3 nucleotide sequence: TGTGCCAGCAGCTTAGCGCTCCGGGACTACGAGCAGTACTTC. Protein product: CASSLALRDYEQYF. V usage is TRBV7-2 and J usage is TRBJ2-7, with D possibly being TRBD2 (5 bases). CDR1 and CDR2 (germline): SGHTA, FQGNSA. This CDR3 has 14 amino acids. Trimming removed 0 bases from V and 3 bases from J, with 9 bases in between.

The chain carries TRBV28 and TRBJ2-7; the match to TRBD1 covers 9 bases. Germline lookup yields CDR1 MDHEN and CDR2 SYDVKM. This CDR3 spans 14 amino acids. V gave up 6 bases and J gave up 4 bases; unmatched junction bases: 7. The CDR3: CASRDRGGSYEQYF. CDR3 sequence (DNA): TGTGCCAGCAGGGACAGGGGTGGGTCTTACGAGCAGTACTTC.

The chain joins TRBV5-6 to TRBJ2-7; D remains unclear. Germline CDR1 reads SGHDT; CDR2 reads YYEEEE. The ends were cut back, 2 bases at V and 5 bases at J, with 8 bases in the middle. This CDR3 is 12 amino acids long. CDR3 coding DNA: TGTGCCAGCAGCTTTATGCGTAACGAGCAGTACTTC. Its protein product is CASSFMRNEQYF.

J is TRBJ2-5 and V is TRBV7-9; D not resolved. The CDR3 is 12 residues long. Trimming shortened V by 4 bases and J by 5 bases, and 8 bases separated the two germline ends. CDR1 SEHNR and CDR2 FQNEAQ come from the germline V gene (reference sequence). The CDR3 is CASSSRWETQYF. Here the CDR3 DNA reads TGTGCCAGCAGCTCCAGGTGGGAGACCCAGTACTTC.

This chain links TRBV24-1 with TRBJ2-2; D call uncertain. The V end was cut by 0 bases, the J end by 5 bases, with 3 bases between. Germline V gives CDR1 KGHDR, CDR2 SFDVKD. This CDR3 comprises 13 residues. CDR3 DNA: TGTGCCACCAGTGATTTGCGGACCGGGGAGCTGTTTTTT. It codes for CATSDLRTGELFF.

V usage is TRBV28 and J usage is TRBJ2-3; 9 positions match TRBD2. Germline V gives CDR1 MDHEN, CDR2 SYDVKM. With V trimmed by 8 bases and J by 5 bases, 17 bases remained unmatched. The CDR3 contains 17 residues. The CDR3 here is CASPPNFSGSRQDTQYF. The DNA of the CDR3 is TGTGCCAGCCCCCCAAACTTTAGCGGGAGTCGACAAGATACGCAGTATTTT.

This chain uses TRBV28 with TRBJ1-2; tentative D call: TRBD1 (5 bases). With 6 bases removed from V and 4 bases from J, the gap between germline ends came to 12 bases. This CDR3 contains 13 residues. Germline lookup yields CDR1 MDHEN and CDR2 SYDVKM. This chain's CDR3 is CASRALDSYGYTF. The DNA for the CDR3 is TGTGCCAGCAGGGCGCTCGACAGCTATGGCTACACCTTC.

The chain recombines TRBV5-4 with TRBJ2-5; no definite D call. Trimming took 1 base from V and 5 from J, leaving 9 bases between them. In germline, CDR1 is SGHNT, CDR2 YYREEE (reference sequence). CDR3 length: 13 residues. The CDR3 loop reads CASSLSVVETQYF. The CDR3, as DNA: TGTGCCAGCAGCTTGTCTGTGGTGGAGACCCAGTACTTC.